These 23 T cell receptor beta chains were sequenced from one sample in a study of shared clonotypes between healthy human individuals. Data came from immunoSEQ multiplex PCR; TCRdb stores just in-frame clones and leaves some out. The table records under 650,000 clones, 90% to 96% of them present only once. Specimen: naive CD4+ T cells sorted from blood. Indicated subset: CD45RA+ positively selected. The receptors were sampled from a woman aged 25 to 39 in good health.

V and J are TRBV29-1 and TRBJ1-2, with D perhaps TRBD1 (5 bases). Germline loops: CDR1 SQVTM, CDR2 ANQGSEA. Trimming stripped 6 bases from V and 7 bases from J, with 18 bases between. This CDR3 spans 13 amino acids. CDR3: CSVSDSPPSGYTF. DNA for the CDR3: TGCAGCGTCTCCGACAGCCCCCCTTCTGGCTACACCTTC.

This clone was detected only once. The chain employs TRBV2 and TRBJ2-7; D not certain. With 4 bases removed from V and 2 bases from J, the gap between germline ends came to 6 bases. Germline V gene data show CDR1 as SNHLY and CDR2 as FYNNEI. The CDR3 has 12 amino acids. The CDR3 is CASSVVPYEQYF. The CDR3 region has the DNA TGTGCCAGCAGTGTAGTTCCCTACGAGCAGTACTTC.

This chain links TRBV28 with TRBJ2-7, with unresolved D. This CDR3 is built from 14 residues. Trimming removed 1 base at V and 4 bases at J, with 11 bases between. CDR1 and CDR2 (germline): MDHEN, SYDVKM. This CDR3 is CASSLYRTGYEQYF. CDR3 coding DNA: TGTGCCAGCAGTTTATATCGAACCGGTTACGAGCAGTACTTC. Using reference TRBV28 and TRBJ2-7 for the parts outside the CDR3, the full variable domain is DVKVTQSSRYLVKRTGEKVFLECVQDMDHENMFWYRQDPGLGLRLIYFSYDVKMKEKGDIPEGYSVSREKKERFSLILESASTNQTSMYLCASSLYRTGYEQYFGPGTRLTVT.

The rearrangement joins TRBV5-1 to TRBJ2-2, with D possibly TRBD2 on 5 matching bases. There are 14 residues in the CDR3. V gave up 6 bases and J gave up 1 base, with 10 bases separating them. Germline lookup yields CDR1 SGHRS and CDR2 YFSETQ. The CDR3 region is CASKRAENTGELFF. The DNA of the CDR3 is TGCGCCAGCAAGCGAGCGGAGAACACCGGGGAGCTGTTTTTT.

The chain combines TRBV5-1 with TRBJ1-4; no clear D. The V gene's germline CDR1 is SGHRS and CDR2 YFSETQ. The CDR3 is 16 amino acids. With 4 bases removed from V and 8 bases from J, the gap between germline ends came to 21 bases. In DNA form, the CDR3 reads TGCGCCAGCAGCCCGGGGTCGACCATGGTAGGCGAAAAACTGTTTTTT. Its translation: CASSPGSTMVGEKLFF.

The V call is TRBV27, the J call TRBJ2-5; 9 bases are a match to TRBD1. With 5 bases clipped from V and 11 bases from J, the junction kept 12 bases outside the gene matches. The CDR3 sequence is 14 residues long. Germline CDR1 and CDR2: MNHEY and SMNVEV (reference sequence). CDR3 in DNA: TGTGCCAGCAGTCTACAAGGGACAGGGTGGGAGCAGTACTTC. Amino acids: CASSLQGTGWEQYF.

The chain links TRBV28 to TRBJ1-1; no firm D call. The CDR3 runs 13 residues. CDR1 and CDR2 from the germline V gene are MDHEN and SYDVKM. V lost 5 bases, J lost 1 base, and 8 bases lay in between. The CDR3, as DNA: TGTGCCAGCAGTAGACCGGAGAACACTGAAGCTTTCTTT. Translated: CASSRPENTEAFF.

In its sample, this clone was seen once. CDR3 amino acids: CASSSPGRIEKLFF. CDR3 nucleotides: TGTGCCAGCAGTTCCCCGGGACGAATCGAAAAACTGTTTTTT. The chain employs TRBV28 and TRBJ1-4, with D perhaps matching TRBD1 (5 bases). CDR1 and CDR2 (germline): MDHEN, SYDVKM. V was clipped by 4 bases and J by 8 bases, with 14 bases between them. This CDR3 is built from 14 residues.

The J gene is TRBJ2-1, the V gene TRBV23-1; no clear D gene. TRBV23-1 counts as an open reading frame of uncertain function. V shed 3 bases and J shed 2 bases, with 17 bases lying between them. CDR3 length: 17 residues. The CDR3 protein is CASSQSTLGRAYNEQFF. The CDR3 nucleotides read TGCGCCAGCAGTCAGTCAACCCTAGGACGGGCCTACAATGAGCAGTTCTTC.

This chain joins TRBV4-2 and TRBJ2-7; 9 bases are a match to TRBD2. Trimming cost V 1 base and J 6 bases; bases outside gene matches: 4. The germline CDR1 and CDR2 sequences are LGHNA and YNFKEQ. The CDR3 loop spans 14 amino acids. The chain's CDR3 is CASSQGVAGVEQYF. CDR3 nucleotides: TGTGCCAGCAGCCAAGGGGTAGCGGGAGTCGAGCAGTACTTC.

The V and J genes are TRBV28 and TRBJ2-1; D gene unclear. With 6 bases removed from V and 5 bases from J, the gap between germline ends came to 8 bases. CDR3 length equals 12 residues. Germline CDR1 and CDR2: MDHEN and SYDVKM. Written as DNA, the CDR3 is TGTGCCAGCAGGGGAAATAACAATGAGCAGTTCTTC. Residues: CASRGNNNEQFF.

V and J are TRBV7-2 and TRBJ2-1, with 7 bases fitting TRBD2. V lost 1 base, J lost 7 bases, and 16 bases stayed unmatched. The germline V gene encodes CDR1 SGHTA and CDR2 FQGNSA. The CDR3 sequence is 18 residues long. CDR3 sequence: CASSLGILRGRPPNEQFF. The CDR3 nucleotides are TGTGCCAGCAGCTTAGGAATCTTACGCGGGAGACCCCCAAATGAGCAGTTCTTC.

This chain joins TRBV6-5 and TRBJ2-7, with 7 bases identical to TRBD2. The CDR3 contains 15 residues. Germline-derived CDR1 and CDR2 are MNHEY and SVGAGI. Trimming cost V 0 bases and J 5 bases; bases outside gene matches: 7. CDR3 protein: CASSYSGGVQDEQYF. The DNA of the CDR3 is TGTGCCAGCAGTTACTCGGGGGGGGTGCAGGACGAGCAGTACTTC.

The chain carries TRBV5-1 and TRBJ2-1; D may be TRBD1 or TRBD2 (5 bases each). CDR1 and CDR2 (germline): SGHRS, YFSETQ. The CDR3 totals 15 residues. V shed 0 bases and J shed 5 bases, with 12 bases lying between them. Here the CDR3 reads CASSLVGGADNEQFF. CDR3 nucleotides: TGCGCCAGCAGCTTGGTTGGGGGAGCTGACAATGAGCAGTTCTTC.

This chain connects TRBV28 to TRBJ1-2, with unresolved D. Germline V CDR1 and CDR2: MDHEN, SYDVKM. Deletions cut 10 bases from V and 3 bases from J, with 15 bases between. The CDR3 consists of 13 residues. The CDR3 sequence is CATEAGSHYGYTF. CDR3 DNA: TGTGCCACCGAAGCCGGGAGCCACTATGGCTACACCTTC.

CDR3 loop: CAISDRADTQYF. For the CDR3, the DNA is TGTGCCATCAGTGACCGAGCCGATACGCAGTATTTT. V is TRBV10-3 and J is TRBJ2-3; D gene uncertain. Trimming took 3 bases from V and 6 from J, leaving 7 bases between them. This CDR3 has 12 amino acids. Germline assignment: CDR1 ENHRY and CDR2 SYGVKD.

This chain connects TRBV29-1 to TRBJ2-1; maybe TRBD2 (6 bases). The ends were cut back, 0 bases at V and 9 bases at J, with 21 bases in the middle. In germline, CDR1 is SQVTM, CDR2 ANQGSEA. CDR3 length equals 16 residues. CDR3 nucleotides: TGCAGCGTTGAAGATCTGAGGACTACCCCCACATTTGAGCAGTTCTTC. Translated: CSVEDLRTTPTFEQFF.

This CDR3 reads CAITGEGEQYF. As DNA, the CDR3 is TGTGCCATCACAGGGGAAGGGGAGCAGTACTTC. The chain is built from TRBV10-3 and TRBJ2-7; perhaps TRBD1 as D (6 bases). Germline CDR1 and CDR2: ENHRY and SYGVKD. This CDR3 is built from 11 residues. Trimming stripped 7 bases from V and 7 bases from J, with 11 bases between.

This clone is a singleton in its sample. This chain joins TRBV7-9 and TRBJ2-5; TRBD2 matches at 10 bases. The end of the DNA aligns better with TRBJ2-7, so the J call may be wrong. The CDR3 runs 16 residues. Germline CDR1 reads SEHNR; CDR2 reads FQNEAQ (reference sequence). The CDR3 DNA follows: TGTGCCAGCAGCTGGAACCCTAGCGGGAGCGGTGTCGAGCAGTACTTC. Residues: CASSWNPSGSGVEQYF.

V gene TRBV27 combines with J gene TRBJ1-1; D unresolved. This CDR3 contains 13 residues. The V end lost 5 bases, the J end lost 9 bases, and 16 bases lay between the germline ends. Germline V CDR1 and CDR2: MNHEY, SMNVEV (reference sequence). CDR3 bases: TGTGCCAGCAGTGGTAATATCGGGATAAAAGCTTTCTTT. Its protein is CASSGNIGIKAFF.

This chain links TRBV6-6 with TRBJ2-7, with a tentative D call TRBD1 (6 bases). Germline CDR1 reads MNHNY; CDR2 reads SVGAGI (reference sequence). Trimming shortened V by 4 bases and J by 4 bases, and 8 bases separated the two germline ends. The CDR3 is 12 residues long. The CDR3 DNA is TGTGCCAGCAGTTTTACAGGGTACGAGCAGTACTTC. It yields the protein CASSFTGYEQYF.

This clone was observed a single time. This chain uses TRBV13 with TRBJ2-7; 11 nucleotides agree with TRBD1. The CDR3 sequence is 16 residues long. The trim removed 2 bases at V and 1 base at J, leaving 4 bases unmatched. Germline CDR1 is PRHDT and CDR2 is FYEKMQ (reference sequence). CDR3 DNA: TGTGCCAGCAGCTTACGGGGACAGGGGGTTTCCTACGAGCAGTACTTC. Translating gives CASSLRGQGVSYEQYF.

In DNA form, the CDR3 reads TGTGCCAGCAGTCAAAGGGTCCGCCAGCCCCAGCATTTT. It encodes CASSQRVRQPQHF. The chain recombines TRBV27 with TRBJ1-5; no clear D. The CDR3 totals 13 residues. Per germline, CDR1 MNHEY and CDR2 SMNVEV (reference sequence). The V end lost 5 bases, the J end lost 7 bases, and 12 bases lay between the germline ends.